This TCR beta chain was identified in a study of siplizumab effects on memory and regulatory T cells. This clone was picked up a small number of times. TCRdb keeps only in-frame clones here, not all; method: immunoSEQ multiplex PCR. The repertoire consists of 100,000 or so clones, with approximately 92% occurring once and the leading ten covering 0.13% to 0.15%. Germline CDR1 reads SGHDT; CDR2 reads YYEEEE. The CDR3 is made up of 12 amino acids. Trimming cost V 4 bases and J 2 bases, with 7 bases left between them. Sequences were obtained from CD4+ T cells sorted from blood. The TCR was taken from a human donor in good health. This rearrangement joins TRBV5-6 to TRBJ2-7; D perhaps matches TRBD2 (5 bases). CDR3 protein: CASSRETYEQYF. The CDR3 DNA is TGTGCCAGCAGCCGGGAAACCTACGAGCAGTACTTC.